The rows below give T cell receptor beta chains drawn from one sample of a study of CD8 T cells in Susac syndrome. TCRdb itself ran the immunoSEQ multiplex PCR reads through MiXCR, one entry per CDR3 protein. Of about 210,000 distinct CDR3 sequences detected, approximately 95% appear once; the ten largest clones hold approximately 0.075%. The sequencing input was CD4+ T cells from PBMCs. The receptors come from a human donor with multiple sclerosis. Both conserved end residues are part of each CDR3. A D gene is named only where the DNA matches it firmly. The listing skips clone size in some rows; elsewhere it reads once, few, many or a size class.

length: 15; J: TRBJ1-1; size: NA; D: TRBD1; V: TRBV29-1; DNA: TGCAGCGTTGAAAGGTATAAGGGGGCGAACACTGAAGCTTTCTTT; CDR3: CSVERYKGANTEAFF
length: 13; J: TRBJ2-5; size: NA; D: NA; V: TRBV29-1; DNA: TGCAGCGTTGAACGGGTTCACCAAGAGACCCAGTACTTC; CDR3: CSVERVHQETQYF
length: 14; J: TRBJ1-2; size: NA; D: TRBD1; V: TRBV3-1; DNA: TGTGCCAGCAGCCAACCCGGGACAGTCTATGGCTACACCTTC; CDR3: CASSQPGTVYGYTF
length: 13; J: TRBJ2-1; size: NA; D: NA; V: TRBV10-3; DNA: TGTGCCATCAGTGGTCCAGCCTACAATGAGCAGTTCTTC; CDR3: CAISGPAYNEQFF
length: 16; J: TRBJ2-1; size: NA; D: NA; V: TRBV15; DNA: TGTGCCACCAGCGCCCGCGCCTGGGCGGACTTAGGTGAGCAGTTCTTC; CDR3: CATSARAWADLGEQFF
length: 15; J: TRBJ2-5; size: NA; D: NA; V: TRBV19; DNA: TGTGCCAGTAGTATCGCGGGGACGTCCGGAGAGACCCAGTACTTC; CDR3: CASSIAGTSGETQYF
length: 16; J: TRBJ2-1; size: NA; D: TRBD1; V: TRBV3-1; DNA: TGTGCCAGCAGCCTCCTCGGACAGGGCTCCTACAATGAGCAGTTCTTC; CDR3: CASSLLGQGSYNEQFF
length: 17; J: TRBJ2-5; size: NA; D: TRBD1; V: TRBV20-1; DNA: TGCAGTGCTAGTTCGGATGGGAGCAGGGGGCTTGAAGAGACCCAGTACTTC; CDR3: CSASSDGSRGLEETQYF
length: 13; J: TRBJ2-5; size: NA; D: NA; V: TRBV20-1; DNA: TGCAGTGCTAGTGCCCCGGTAGTGGAGACCCAGTACTTC; CDR3: CSASAPVVETQYF
length: 18; J: TRBJ2-3; size: NA; D: NA; V: TRBV28; DNA: TGTGCCAGCAGATTATTGAGGATCGGCGCGCCGAGCACAGATACGCAGTATTTT; CDR3: CASRLLRIGAPSTDTQYF
length: 13; J: TRBJ1-2; size: NA; D: NA; V: TRBV5-1; DNA: TGCGCCAGCAGCACTGACAGGAGCTATGGCTACACCTTC; CDR3: CASSTDRSYGYTF
length: 14; J: TRBJ1-5; size: few; D: NA; V: TRBV6-1; DNA: TGTGCCAGCAGTACTCCTCCCCCCGGTCAGCCCCAGCATTTT; CDR3: CASSTPPPGQPQHF
length: 18; J: TRBJ2-5; size: NA; D: TRBD2; V: TRBV5-1; DNA: TGCGCCAGCAGCTTGGATGCTAGCGGGGGGGGTCGCCAAGAGACCCAGTACTTC; CDR3: CASSLDASGGGRQETQYF
length: 16; J: TRBJ1-5; size: NA; D: NA; V: TRBV20-1; DNA: TGCAGTGCTAGGTCGTGGGCGTTCAATAGCAATCAGCCCCAGCATTTT; CDR3: CSARSWAFNSNQPQHF
length: 14; J: TRBJ1-3; size: NA; D: NA; V: TRBV3-1; DNA: TGTGCCAGCCAAAAGGGGAAGGAGGGAAACACCATATATTTT; CDR3: CASQKGKEGNTIYF
length: 17; J: TRBJ2-3; size: NA; D: NA; V: TRBV29-1; DNA: TGCAGCGTTGTTCCCGTGCCTAGCGTGGAACGCCCAGATACGCAGTATTTT; CDR3: CSVVPVPSVERPDTQYF
length: 14; J: TRBJ2-7; size: NA; D: NA; V: TRBV12-3/TRBV12-4; DNA: TGTGCCAGCAGCACCGACAGAGAGTCCCACGAGCAGTACTTC; CDR3: CASSTDRESHEQYF
length: 14; J: TRBJ2-7; size: NA; D: TRBD1; V: TRBV30; DNA: TGTGCCTGGGAACGACAGGGTTTTGCCTACGAGCAGTACTTC; CDR3: CAWERQGFAYEQYF
length: 15; J: TRBJ1-5; size: once; D: TRBD1; V: TRBV3-1; DNA: TGTGCCAGCAGCCCACAGGGGGCATGGAATCAGCCCCAGCATTTT; CDR3: CASSPQGAWNQPQHF
length: 14; J: TRBJ1-1; size: NA; D: NA; V: TRBV10-2; DNA: TGCGCCAGCAGTGAGTCGGGATTTGGAACTGAAGCTTTCTTT; CDR3: CASSESGFGTEAFF
length: 16; J: TRBJ1-5; size: NA; D: NA; V: TRBV7-9; DNA: TGTGCCAGCAGCTCGAGCCTGGGGGTAGGGGCTCAGCCCCAGCATTTT; CDR3: CASSSSLGVGAQPQHF
length: 15; J: TRBJ1-1; size: NA; D: NA; V: TRBV7-2; DNA: TGTGCCAGCAGCTTAGTGCGCAGGGGCCAGGTCGAGGCTTTCTTT; CDR3: CASSLVRRGQVEAFF
length: 13; J: TRBJ2-1; size: once; D: NA; V: TRBV2; DNA: TGTGCCAGCCGTCTTCGGGAGAGGGATGAGCAGTTCTTC; CDR3: CASRLRERDEQFF
length: 16; J: TRBJ2-3; size: NA; D: TRBD2; V: TRBV9; DNA: TGTGCCAGCAGCGTAGCAGGCGGGGGGATCACAGATACGCAGTATTTT; CDR3: CASSVAGGGITDTQYF
length: 13; J: TRBJ2-1; size: NA; D: NA; V: TRBV27; DNA: TGTGCCAGCACTTCTCTGCTTATGGATGAGCAGTTCTTC; CDR3: CASTSLLMDEQFF
length: 13; J: TRBJ2-1; size: NA; D: NA; V: TRBV29-1; DNA: TGCAGCGTTGACGGGGGAAACTACAATGAGCAGTTCTTC; CDR3: CSVDGGNYNEQFF
length: 14; J: TRBJ2-7; size: NA; D: NA; V: TRBV13; DNA: TGTGCCAGCAGCTTCTTGGACTTTCCTTACGAGCAGTACTTC; CDR3: CASSFLDFPYEQYF
length: 14; J: TRBJ2-5; size: NA; D: NA; V: TRBV3-1; DNA: TGTGCCAGCAGCCAAAGTCCGGACCAAGAGACCCAGTACTTC; CDR3: CASSQSPDQETQYF
length: 12; J: TRBJ1-1; size: NA; D: NA; V: TRBV29-1; DNA: NA; CDR3: CSAASGRAEAFF
length: 16; J: TRBJ2-3; size: NA; D: NA; V: TRBV12-3/TRBV12-4; DNA: TGTGCCAGCAGTTTAGTGAGGGGACTCACCCCAGATACGCAGTATTTT; CDR3: CASSLVRGLTPDTQYF
length: 14; J: TRBJ1-5; size: NA; D: NA; V: TRBV29-1; DNA: TGCAGCGTTGGGGGGCTGGATGGCAATCAGCCCCAGCATTTT; CDR3: CSVGGLDGNQPQHF
length: 14; J: TRBJ1-4; size: once; D: NA; V: TRBV7-8; DNA: TGTGCCAGCAGCCCGCGGGACCGTCGGGAAAAACTGTTTTTT; CDR3: CASSPRDRREKLFF
length: 13; J: TRBJ2-1; size: NA; D: TRBD1; V: TRBV5-1; DNA: TGCGCCAGCAGCTCGACAGGGGGCGGAGAGCAGTTCTTC; CDR3: CASSSTGGGEQFF
length: 14; J: TRBJ2-1; size: NA; D: TRBD1; V: TRBV30; DNA: TGTGCCTGGGAGGCCGGGACAGGGTACAATGAGCAGTTCTTC; CDR3: CAWEAGTGYNEQFF
length: 13; J: TRBJ2-3; size: NA; D: NA; V: TRBV7-9; DNA: TGTGCCAGCAGCTCCGGGCTCTCAGATACGCAGTATTTT; CDR3: CASSSGLSDTQYF
length: 14; J: TRBJ2-1; size: NA; D: NA; V: TRBV9; DNA: TGTGCCAGCAGCCCTGGGGACTTTTACAATGAGCAGTTCTTC; CDR3: CASSPGDFYNEQFF